This TCR beta chain was profiled in a study of cytomegalovirus exposure and HLA in healthy donors. About this clone: The antigen remains undetermined.

PCR used 60 Vbeta primers and 13 Jbeta primers. Per the authors' pipeline: Later, 65 million to 90 million unique TCR beta chains were counted in an analysis, and 10 million to 12 million of them were shared. Sequencing was performed with immunoSEQ multiplex PCR; in TCRdb, only in-frame clones are kept and a portion is missing. D and trimming were read from the DNA, whereas the V and J calls and clone size are those reported in that table. The data contain about 130,000 clones, roughly 80% of them singletons. Notes on the study in general: Reports described diagnosis of cytomegalovirus status by the classifier as highly specific and sensitive. As a later analysis revealed, the rate of TCR association differed by HLA locus, with DRB1 most and HLA-C fewest.

V was clipped by 3 bases and J by 7 bases; unmatched bases: 11. Germline lookup yields CDR1 MNHNS and CDR2 SASEGT. The CDR3 sequence is 15 residues long. The sequencing input was PBMCs. The origin of this receptor is a man younger than 45 in good health and CMV-seropositive. The V and J genes are TRBV6-1 and TRBJ2-7; the match to TRBD1 covers 8 bases. The CDR3 nucleotides read TGTGCCAGCAGTGAGCAGGACAGGGCATCTCCGGAGCAGTACTTC. Encoded protein: CASSEQDRASPEQYF.